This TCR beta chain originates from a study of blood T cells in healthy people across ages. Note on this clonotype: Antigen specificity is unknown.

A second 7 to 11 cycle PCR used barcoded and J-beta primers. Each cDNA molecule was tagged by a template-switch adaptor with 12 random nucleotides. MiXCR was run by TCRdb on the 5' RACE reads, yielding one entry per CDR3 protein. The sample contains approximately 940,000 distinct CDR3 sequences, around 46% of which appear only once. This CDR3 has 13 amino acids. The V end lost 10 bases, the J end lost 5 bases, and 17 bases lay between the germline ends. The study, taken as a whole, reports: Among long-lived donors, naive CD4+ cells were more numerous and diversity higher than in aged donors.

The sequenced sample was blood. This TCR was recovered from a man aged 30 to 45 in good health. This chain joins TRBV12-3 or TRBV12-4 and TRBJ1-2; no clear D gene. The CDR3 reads CANTHRPLYGYTF. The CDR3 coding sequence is TGTGCCAACACCCACCGCCCGCTTTATGGCTACACCTTC.